The 25 T cell receptor beta chains reported below all come from one sample, sequenced in a study of control samples from healthy donors and cancer patients. Generated by immunoSEQ multiplex PCR, the TCRdb table keeps only in-frame clones and is missing some. The sample has some 150,000 clones, roughly 94% seen once. Sequences were obtained from blood. These receptors all stem from a middle-aged man in good health.

The CDR3 nucleotides read TGTGCCAGCAGCGCCCTAGCGGGAGGGCCTTTCGAGCAGTACTTC. This sequence encodes CASSALAGGPFEQYF. This chain connects TRBV9 to TRBJ2-7; 12 nucleotides line up with TRBD2. Germline CDR1 is SGDLS and CDR2 is YYNGEE. This CDR3 comprises 15 residues. V lost 3 bases and J lost 6; bases outside the gene matches: 7.

This clone was found once. J is TRBJ1-5 and V is TRBV7-9, with TRBD1 identical over 7 bases. Germline V gene sequence: CDR1 SEHNR, CDR2 FQNEAQ (reference sequence). Trimming removed 5 bases from V and 3 bases from J; junction bases left unmatched: 4. CDR3 length equals 14 residues. CDR3 sequence: CASSAGQYNQPQHF. CDR3 nucleotides: TGTGCCAGCAGCGCGGGACAGTACAATCAGCCCCAGCATTTT.

The rearrangement links TRBV7-2 to TRBJ2-2, with D hard to call. This CDR3 has 16 residues. Trimming removed 2 bases at V and 2 bases at J, with 12 bases between. CDR1 is SGHTA, CDR2 FQGNSA, per germline. The CDR3 is CASSLTVLPNTGELFF. The CDR3 nucleotides read TGTGCCAGCAGCTTAACGGTGCTTCCTAACACCGGGGAGCTGTTTTTT.

V is TRBV18 and J is TRBJ1-5; tentatively, D is TRBD1 (5 bases). Germline values: CDR1 KGHSH, CDR2 LQKENI. Trimming removed 2 bases from V and 7 bases from J, with 9 bases in between. The CDR3 has 13 residues. The CDR3 here is CASSPGGRQPQHF. For the CDR3, the DNA is TGTGCCAGCTCACCAGGGGGGAGACAGCCCCAGCATTTT.

V is TRBV6-5 and J is TRBJ2-7, with D unclear. V lost 6 bases and J lost 6, with 9 bases in between. The CDR3 has 11 amino acids. Germline CDR1 and CDR2: MNHEY and SVGAGI. CDR3 in amino acids: CASRTLGEQYF. CDR3 in DNA: TGTGCCAGCAGAACTCTAGGCGAGCAGTACTTC.

The chain has TRBV3-1 (or the pseudogene TRBV3-2) and TRBJ2-1; D remains ambiguous. Germline V gene data show CDR1 as LGHDT and CDR2 as YNNKEL (reference sequence). This CDR3 is built from 13 residues. Trimming pared 6 bases from V and 6 bases from J, leaving 12 bases between. This CDR3 is CASRQNLANEQFF. The CDR3 region has the DNA TGTGCCAGCAGGCAAAACTTGGCCAATGAGCAGTTCTTC.

The CDR3 protein is CAWSVSRADTQYF. The CDR3 nucleotides read TGTGCCTGGAGTGTTTCGAGGGCAGATACGCAGTATTTT. The chain combines TRBV30 with TRBJ2-3, with D possibly TRBD2 on 5 matching bases. CDR1 and CDR2 from the germline V gene are GTSNPN and SVGIG (reference sequence). The CDR3 contains 13 residues. Trimming removed 0 bases from V and 4 bases from J, with 8 bases in between.

The V call is TRBV6-6, the J call TRBJ1-2; tentative D call: TRBD1 (5 bases). The CDR3 sequence is 15 residues long. Germline V lookup: CDR1 MNHNY, CDR2 SVGAGI (reference sequence). V dropped 0 bases and J dropped 0 bases, with 8 bases sitting between them. The CDR3 DNA reads as TGTGCCAGCAGTTACTCCCAGGGAGCTAACTATGGCTACACCTTC. This encodes CASSYSQGANYGYTF.

This clone was seen a single time. The chain couples TRBV9 to TRBJ2-2; tentatively, D is TRBD2 (6 bases). The V and J ends lost 5 bases and 2 bases respectively, with 10 bases between them. CDR1 and CDR2 from the germline V gene are SGDLS and YYNGEE. The CDR3 has 14 residues. CDR3 amino acids: CASRPGENTGELFF. CDR3 DNA: TGTGCCAGCAGACCGGGGGAAAACACCGGGGAGCTGTTTTTT. Filled out from reference TRBV9 and TRBJ2-2, the complete variable domain reads DSGVTQTPKHLITATGQRVTLRCSPRSGDLSVYWYQQSLDQGLQFLIQYYNGEERAKGNILERFSAQQFPDLHSELNLSSLELGDSALYFCASRPGENTGELFFGEGSRLTVL.

The chain is built from TRBV7-8 and TRBJ2-2; D is perhaps TRBD1 (5 bases). Trimming took 2 bases from V and 4 from J, leaving 8 bases between them. The germline gives CDR1 SGHVS, CDR2 FQNEAQ. There are 14 residues in the CDR3. The CDR3 reads CASSLFRGTGELFF. CDR3 sequence (DNA): TGTGCCAGCAGCTTATTTAGGGGCACCGGGGAGCTGTTTTTT.

This clone was observed at least ten times. The chain recombines TRBV4-1 with TRBJ1-6, with D unresolved. The V end lost 0 bases, the J end lost 9 bases, and 6 bases lay between the germline ends. Germline CDR1 is MGHRA and CDR2 is YSYEKL. The CDR3 has 13 residues. CDR3 protein: CASSQEESSPLHF. CDR3 in DNA: TGCGCCAGCAGCCAAGAAGAAAGTTCACCCCTCCACTTT.

V gene TRBV7-9 combines with J gene TRBJ2-7; 9 bases agree with TRBD2. Per the germline V gene, CDR1 is SEHNR and CDR2 is FQNEAQ (reference sequence). The CDR3 is 13 amino acids. V lost 10 bases, J lost 1 base, and 5 bases stayed unmatched. As DNA, the CDR3 is TGTGCCATCGGCGGGGGGGTTTCCTACGAGCAGTACTTC. It translates to CAIGGGVSYEQYF.

This sequence joins TRBV18 and TRBJ1-2; 9 bases are shared with TRBD1. Germline-derived CDR1 and CDR2 are KGHSH and LQKENI. Trimming at V came to 0 bases and at J to 4 bases, leaving 6 bases not matched to a gene. This CDR3 contains 16 residues. CDR3 amino acids: CASSPPGTGSIYGYTF. The CDR3 coding sequence is TGTGCCAGCTCACCACCTGGGACAGGGAGCATCTATGGCTACACCTTC.

This sequence joins TRBV6-5 and TRBJ1-1; TRBD1 is a possible D gene (6 bases). The CDR3 is 13 amino acids. Trimming removed 6 bases from V and 0 bases from J, with 8 bases in between. From germline, CDR1 is MNHEY and CDR2 SVGAGI. The CDR3 bases are TGTGCCAGCAGAGGACAGCTGAACACTGAAGCTTTCTTT. This gives the protein CASRGQLNTEAFF.

The chain uses TRBV6-1 and TRBJ2-1; 7 nucleotides match TRBD1. Germline-derived CDR1 and CDR2 are MNHNS and SASEGT. This CDR3 is 16 amino acids long. V trimming: 3 bases; J trimming: 3 bases; junction bases outside the gene matches: 8. CDR3 residues: CASSDRDSLFYNEQFF. The CDR3 DNA reads as TGTGCCAGCAGTGACCGGGACAGTCTATTCTACAATGAGCAGTTCTTC.

This clone appeared once. The rearrangement joins TRBV12-3 or TRBV12-4 to TRBJ1-1; perhaps TRBD1 as D (5 bases). The ends were cut back, 4 bases at V and 6 bases at J, with 6 bases in the middle. The CDR3 sequence is 11 residues long. This chain's CDR3 is CASSSGAEAFF. The CDR3 nucleotides read TGTGCCAGCAGTTCGGGGGCTGAAGCTTTCTTT.

The gene calls are TRBV13 and TRBJ1-2; TRBD1 agrees at 8 bases. Trimming at V came to 4 bases and at J to 4 bases, leaving 5 bases not matched to a gene. Looked up from germline, CDR1 is PRHDT and CDR2 is FYEKMQ (reference sequence). CDR3 length: 14 amino acids. The CDR3 here is CASSSRTGLYGYTF. Written as DNA, the CDR3 is TGTGCCAGCAGCTCGAGGACAGGGCTCTATGGCTACACCTTC.

The rearrangement links TRBV12-3 or TRBV12-4 to TRBJ2-5, with no clear D. Trimming left V 7 bases short and J 5 bases short, with 11 bases between. The CDR3 extends over 12 amino acids. The CDR3 loop reads CASTTLGETQYF. The CDR3 DNA reads TGTGCCAGCACCACCCTCGGGGAGACCCAGTACTTC.

V gene TRBV13 combines with J gene TRBJ2-7; 10 nucleotides match TRBD2. Looked up from germline, CDR1 is PRHDT and CDR2 is FYEKMQ (reference sequence). Germline trimming cut 5 bases from V and 5 bases from J; bases unmatched to any gene: 18. This CDR3 has 18 amino acids. The CDR3, as DNA: TGTGCCAGCAGCGCCTTAAGTTTAGCGGGGGGTAAGGGGAACGAGCAGTACTTC. Translating it yields CASSALSLAGGKGNEQYF. Using reference TRBV13 and TRBJ2-7 for the parts outside the CDR3, the full variable domain is AAGVIQSPRHLIKEKRETATLKCYPIPRHDTVYWYQQGPGQDPQFLISFYEKMQSDKGSIPDRFSAQQFSDYHSELNMSSLELGDSALYFCASSALSLAGGKGNEQYFGPGTRLTVT.

The CDR3 is CASSVTGRGDSPLHF. The CDR3 DNA follows: TGTGCCAGCAGCGTCACCGGGAGGGGTGATTCACCCCTCCACTTT. This chain links TRBV9 with TRBJ1-6; TRBD1 is a possible D gene (5 bases). Germline V gene sequence: CDR1 SGDLS, CDR2 YYNGEE. The CDR3 spans 15 residues. Trimming pared 2 bases from V and 8 bases from J, leaving 14 bases between.

The chain links TRBV6-6 to TRBJ2-1; D unclear. The germline V gene encodes CDR1 MNHNY and CDR2 SVGAGI (reference sequence). V shed 3 bases and J shed 4 bases, with 10 bases lying between them. CDR3 length equals 14 residues. CDR3 loop: CASSYWGTYNEQFF. CDR3 DNA: TGTGCCAGCAGTTATTGGGGAACTTACAATGAGCAGTTCTTC.

Comments on this clone: The sample carries other DNA sequences with the same CDR3. CDR3 protein: CASSSVGGPNTEAFF. In DNA, the CDR3 is TGTGCCAGCAGCTCGGTTGGGGGCCCGAACACTGAAGCTTTCTTT. The V gene is TRBV7-6, the J gene TRBJ1-1; D is perhaps TRBD1 (6 bases). V was shortened by 4 bases and J by 1 base, with 13 bases between the two germline ends. Germline loops: CDR1 SGHVS, CDR2 FNYEAQ. The CDR3 contains 15 residues.

V is TRBV5-1 and J is TRBJ1-5; no reliable D call. Per the germline V gene, CDR1 is SGHRS and CDR2 is YFSETQ. The length of the CDR3 is 15 residues. V was trimmed by 0 bases and J by 1 base, leaving 8 bases between them. The CDR3 is CASSLGERSNQPQHF. DNA for the CDR3: TGCGCCAGCAGCTTGGGGGAAAGAAGCAATCAGCCCCAGCATTTT.

V gene TRBV27 combines with J gene TRBJ2-1; 10 bases are a match to TRBD2. This CDR3 contains 15 residues. V was clipped by 3 bases and J by 5 bases; unmatched bases: 4. The germline V gene encodes CDR1 MNHEY and CDR2 SMNVEV (reference sequence). The CDR3 region has the DNA TGTGCCAGCAGTTTTTTAGCGGGGGGCGACAATGAGCAGTTCTTC. Its translation: CASSFLAGGDNEQFF.

The CDR3 sequence is CASRGQRGQPQHF. The CDR3 DNA sequence: TGTGCCAGCAGGGGACAGAGAGGTCAGCCCCAGCATTTT. The V and J genes are TRBV6-5 and TRBJ1-5, with TRBD1 matching 7 bases. There are 13 residues in the CDR3. V dropped 6 bases and J dropped 6; count of bases not matched to a gene: 5. The germline V gene encodes CDR1 MNHEY and CDR2 SVGAGI.